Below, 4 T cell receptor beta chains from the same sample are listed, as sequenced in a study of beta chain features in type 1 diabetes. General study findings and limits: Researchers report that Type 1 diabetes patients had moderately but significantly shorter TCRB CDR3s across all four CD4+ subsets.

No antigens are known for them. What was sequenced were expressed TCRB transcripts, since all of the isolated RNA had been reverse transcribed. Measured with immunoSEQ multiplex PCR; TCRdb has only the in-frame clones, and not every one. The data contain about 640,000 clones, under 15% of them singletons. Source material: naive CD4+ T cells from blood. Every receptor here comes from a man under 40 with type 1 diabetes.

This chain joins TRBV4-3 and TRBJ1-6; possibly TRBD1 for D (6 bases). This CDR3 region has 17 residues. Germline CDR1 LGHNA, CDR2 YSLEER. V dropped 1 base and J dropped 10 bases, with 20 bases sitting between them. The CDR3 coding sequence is TGCGCCAGCAGCCAAGCGCAGATCCAGGGGTTTCGATCACCCCTCCACTTT. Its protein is CASSQAQIQGFRSPLHF.

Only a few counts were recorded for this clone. The CDR3 here is CASSAGDYEETQYF. The CDR3 DNA is TGTGCCAGCAGTGCCGGGGACTACGAGGAGACCCAGTACTTC. The chain joins TRBV28 to TRBJ2-5, with 7 bases matching TRBD2. Germline-derived CDR1 and CDR2 are MDHEN and SYDVKM. V shed 5 bases and J 5 bases; nucleotides not matched to a gene: 8. The CDR3 loop spans 14 amino acids.

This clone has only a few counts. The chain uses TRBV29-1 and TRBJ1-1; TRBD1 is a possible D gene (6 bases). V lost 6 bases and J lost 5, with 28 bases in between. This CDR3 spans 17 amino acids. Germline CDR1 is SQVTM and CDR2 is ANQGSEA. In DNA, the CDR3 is TGCAGCGTGGCCGGAGGGGGAGCAGGGTTACAAACTACTGAAGCTTTCTTT. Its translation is CSVAGGGAGLQTTEAFF. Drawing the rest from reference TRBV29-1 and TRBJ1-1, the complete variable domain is SAVISQKPSRDICQRGTSLTIQCQVDSQVTMMFWYRQQPGQSLTLIATANQGSEATYESGFVIDKFPISRPNLTFSTLTVSNMSPEDSSIYLCSVAGGGAGLQTTEAFFGQGTRLTVV.

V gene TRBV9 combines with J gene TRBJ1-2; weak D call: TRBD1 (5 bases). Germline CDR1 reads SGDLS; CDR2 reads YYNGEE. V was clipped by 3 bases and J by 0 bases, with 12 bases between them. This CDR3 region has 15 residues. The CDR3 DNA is TGTGCCAGCAGCGCCGACAGAGTTCCTAACTATGGCTACACCTTC. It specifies CASSADRVPNYGYTF.